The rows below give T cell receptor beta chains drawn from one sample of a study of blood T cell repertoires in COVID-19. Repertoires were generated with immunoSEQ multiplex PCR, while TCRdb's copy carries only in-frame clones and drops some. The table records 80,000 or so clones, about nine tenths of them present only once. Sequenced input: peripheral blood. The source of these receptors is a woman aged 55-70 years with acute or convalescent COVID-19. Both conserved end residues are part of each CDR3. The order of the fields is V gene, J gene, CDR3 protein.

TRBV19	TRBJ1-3	CASSYRVSSGNTIYF
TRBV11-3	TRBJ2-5	CASSAVGDPGGTQYF
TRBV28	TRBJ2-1	CASSLRLRGWNEQFF
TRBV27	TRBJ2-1	CASRYYNEQFF
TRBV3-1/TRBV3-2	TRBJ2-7	CASSQEDPTGGPDSYEQYF
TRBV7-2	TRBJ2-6	CASSQRQGRTDTGANVLTF
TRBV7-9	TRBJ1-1	CASSSGTLGGTEAFF
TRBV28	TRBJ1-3	CASTPDISTGNTIYF
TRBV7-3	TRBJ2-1	CASSSTTSGKHNEQFF
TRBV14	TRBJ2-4	CASSLTNRGIQYF
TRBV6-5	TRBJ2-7	CASSPQAGSYEQYF
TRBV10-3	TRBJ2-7	CAISEMTEYEQYF
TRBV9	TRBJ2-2	CASSSRQAPNTGELFF
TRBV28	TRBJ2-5	CATAEGRGETQYF
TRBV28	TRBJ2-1	CAASKGQGANNEQFF
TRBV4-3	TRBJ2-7	CASSQLTGAGYEQYF
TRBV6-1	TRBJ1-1	CASSEIGGGNTEAFF
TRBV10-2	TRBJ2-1	CASSDRGTAVYNEQFF
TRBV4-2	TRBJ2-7	CASSQDFGGSYEQYF
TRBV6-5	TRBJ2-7	CASSLQGAKYEQYF
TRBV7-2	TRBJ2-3	CASSPRGLAGTDTQYF
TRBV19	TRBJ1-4	CASSIRGYRQSNEKLFF
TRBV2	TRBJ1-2	CASSPTGNYGYTF
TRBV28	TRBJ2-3	CASRGLETDTQYF
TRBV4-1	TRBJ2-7	CASSQSLPGTGSKEQYF
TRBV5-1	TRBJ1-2	CASSQLAGRVAGGFDGYTF
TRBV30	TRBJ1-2	CAWSAGRGGFGYTF
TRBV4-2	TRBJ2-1	CASSQGGLAGGQQFF
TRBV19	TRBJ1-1	CASSYRGLTEAFF
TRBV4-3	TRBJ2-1	CASSQEPGTGMDEQFF
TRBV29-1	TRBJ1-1	CSVTSGEGIIEAFF
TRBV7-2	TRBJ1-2	CASSQSQGAGGYTF
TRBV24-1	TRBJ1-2	CATSDPQGNYGYTF
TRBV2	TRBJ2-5	CASTRGRTQYF
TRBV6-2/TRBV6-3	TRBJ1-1	CASSGTAPLGTEAFF
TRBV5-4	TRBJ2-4	CASSFDRNIQYF
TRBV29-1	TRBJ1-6	CLTGKDSPLHF
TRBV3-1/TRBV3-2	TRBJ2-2	CASSPMGLAGLTGELFF
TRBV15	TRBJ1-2	CATSRGGQGASSYTF
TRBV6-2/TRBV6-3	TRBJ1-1	CASSSGNTEAFF
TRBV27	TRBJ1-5	CASSPGTGGSNQPQHF
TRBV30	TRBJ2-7	CAWKRTSGAWGEQYF